These T cell receptor beta chains were read from a single sample in a study of long-term antiretroviral therapy in people with HIV. The table came from immunoSEQ multiplex PCR; TCRdb's copy has only in-frame clones and leaves some out. The table lists 25,000 to 35,000 clones, 95% to 96% of them singletons. Sample: unsorted PBMCs, taken 6.5 to 6.6 years after starting antiretroviral therapy. The receptors shown here come from a man aged 25 to 40 with HIV. Each CDR3 is given with its conserved first and last residue. A D gene is named only where the DNA matches it firmly. Where a row states a size, it is once, few, many or the class of an expanded clone; other rows omit it.

clone size: NA; V gene: TRBV4-3; D gene: NA; J gene: TRBJ2-2; CDR3 DNA: TGCGCCAGCAGCCAAGATCTGGAGGGAAGCGCGAACACCGGGGAGCTGTTTTTT; CDR3 protein: CASSQDLEGSANTGELFF
clone size: NA; V gene: TRBV7-9; D gene: NA; J gene: TRBJ2-7; CDR3 DNA: TGTGCCAGCAGCTCGACCTTCTACGAGCAGTACTTC; CDR3 protein: CASSSTFYEQYF
clone size: NA; V gene: TRBV4-3; D gene: NA; J gene: TRBJ2-3; CDR3 DNA: TGCGCCAGCAGCCAAGCCAGCACTAGCACAGATACGCAGTATTTT; CDR3 protein: CASSQASTSTDTQYF
clone size: NA; V gene: TRBV11-1; D gene: NA; J gene: TRBJ2-2; CDR3 DNA: TGTGCCAGCACCTACCGGGGGAACACCGGGGAGCTGTTTTTT; CDR3 protein: CASTYRGNTGELFF
clone size: NA; V gene: TRBV12-5; D gene: TRBD1; J gene: TRBJ1-6; CDR3 DNA: TGTGCTAGTGGTTTGGTACTTTTCAATCGGGACAGATATAATTCACCCCTCCACTTT; CDR3 protein: CASGLVLFNRDRYNSPLHF
clone size: NA; V gene: TRBV6-5; D gene: TRBD1; J gene: TRBJ1-1; CDR3 DNA: TGTGCCAGCAGTTTGACAGGGGGCTCGTTAGCTTTCTTT; CDR3 protein: CASSLTGGSLAFF
clone size: NA; V gene: TRBV18; D gene: NA; J gene: TRBJ1-3; CDR3 DNA: TGTGCCAGCTCACCGACAGCCCTCTCTGGAAACACCATATATTTT; CDR3 protein: CASSPTALSGNTIYF
clone size: NA; V gene: TRBV6-6; D gene: TRBD2; J gene: TRBJ2-7; CDR3 DNA: TGTGCCAGCACCTTCGGACTAGCGGGTTCCTACGAGCAGTACTTC; CDR3 protein: CASTFGLAGSYEQYF
clone size: NA; V gene: TRBV2; D gene: NA; J gene: TRBJ2-6; CDR3 DNA: TGTGCCAGCAGTGAATTAGGGGCGGGGACCGTCTCTGGGGCCAACGTCCTGACTTTC; CDR3 protein: CASSELGAGTVSGANVLTF
clone size: NA; V gene: TRBV27; D gene: NA; J gene: TRBJ2-1; CDR3 DNA: TGTGCCAGCAGCGGGATCAAAAATGAGCAGTTCTTC; CDR3 protein: CASSGIKNEQFF
clone size: NA; V gene: TRBV14; D gene: NA; J gene: TRBJ1-1; CDR3 DNA: TGTGCCAGCAGCCAAGGTATCCGGGGCGCCCTAGATTTCTTT; CDR3 protein: CASSQGIRGALDFF
clone size: NA; V gene: TRBV13; D gene: TRBD1; J gene: TRBJ2-1; CDR3 DNA: TGTGCCAGCAGCCCCCGGGACAGCTCCTACAATGAGCAGTTCTTC; CDR3 protein: CASSPRDSSYNEQFF
clone size: NA; V gene: TRBV27; D gene: NA; J gene: TRBJ1-5; CDR3 DNA: TGTGCCAGCAGTTTAAATTGGGCAGCCTCTAATCAGCCCCAGCATTTT; CDR3 protein: CASSLNWAASNQPQHF
clone size: NA; V gene: TRBV19; D gene: NA; J gene: TRBJ2-1; CDR3 DNA: TGTGCCAGTAGTATTATTGGGGGGAGAGGGTACAATGAGCAGTTCTTC; CDR3 protein: CASSIIGGRGYNEQFF
clone size: NA; V gene: TRBV10-3; D gene: NA; J gene: TRBJ1-1; CDR3 DNA: TGTGCCACCCTTGAGGGGTTGAACACTGAAGCTTTCTTT; CDR3 protein: CATLEGLNTEAFF
clone size: NA; V gene: TRBV7-7; D gene: TRBD2; J gene: TRBJ2-5; CDR3 DNA: TGTGCTAGCAGCCCAAGGGGACTAGCGGGAGTAAAAGTGCAGACCCAGTACTTC; CDR3 protein: CASSPRGLAGVKVQTQYF
clone size: NA; V gene: TRBV6-5; D gene: NA; J gene: TRBJ2-7; CDR3 DNA: TGTGCCAGCAGGAGCGACTCGGCCCGCTACGAGCAGTACTTC; CDR3 protein: CASRSDSARYEQYF
clone size: NA; V gene: TRBV19; D gene: NA; J gene: TRBJ1-2; CDR3 DNA: TGTGCCAGTAGTTTTCTGGATGGGAACTATGGCTACACCTTC; CDR3 protein: CASSFLDGNYGYTF
clone size: NA; V gene: TRBV6-6; D gene: NA; J gene: TRBJ2-1; CDR3 DNA: TGTGCCAGCAGTTACGTCGTCCCGGGCGATGAGCAGTTCTTC; CDR3 protein: CASSYVVPGDEQFF
clone size: NA; V gene: TRBV2; D gene: NA; J gene: TRBJ2-1; CDR3 DNA: TGTGCCAGCAGTGAAGCGCGAGACACCTACAATGAGCAGTTCTTC; CDR3 protein: CASSEARDTYNEQFF
clone size: NA; V gene: TRBV6-5; D gene: NA; J gene: TRBJ1-2; CDR3 DNA: TGTGCCAGCAGTCCTGCAGGGAATGGCTACACCTTC; CDR3 protein: CASSPAGNGYTF
clone size: NA; V gene: TRBV7-3; D gene: TRBD2; J gene: TRBJ2-3; CDR3 DNA: TGTGCCAGCAGCTTAGCACTAGCGGGGCCAGATACGCAGTATTTT; CDR3 protein: CASSLALAGPDTQYF
clone size: NA; V gene: TRBV4-1; D gene: TRBD2; J gene: TRBJ2-7; CDR3 DNA: TGCGCCAGCAGCCAAGATTCGATTAGCGGGAGGGCCTTC; CDR3 protein: CASSQDSISGRAF
clone size: once; V gene: TRBV7-9; D gene: NA; J gene: TRBJ1-1; CDR3 DNA: TGTGCCAGCAGCTTCGAGAGGGCAGGGGCTTTCTTT; CDR3 protein: CASSFERAGAFF
clone size: once; V gene: TRBV5-6; D gene: NA; J gene: TRBJ2-7; CDR3 DNA: TGTGCCAGCACCTCTTACCGGGACGGCACCTACGAGCAGTACTTC; CDR3 protein: CASTSYRDGTYEQYF
clone size: NA; V gene: TRBV29-1; D gene: NA; J gene: TRBJ1-1; CDR3 DNA: TGCAGCGTTGACGTGGGAACGGCGGCTGAAGCTTTCTTT; CDR3 protein: CSVDVGTAAEAFF
clone size: NA; V gene: TRBV2; D gene: NA; J gene: TRBJ1-2; CDR3 DNA: TGTGCCAGACAGGGTTTCTATGGCTACACCTTC; CDR3 protein: CARQGFYGYTF
clone size: NA; V gene: TRBV6-5; D gene: NA; J gene: TRBJ1-2; CDR3 DNA: TGTGCCAGCAGTTTCGCGGGGACGGCTTGGGGTGGCTACACCTTC; CDR3 protein: CASSFAGTAWGGYTF
clone size: NA; V gene: TRBV4-3; D gene: TRBD1; J gene: TRBJ2-7; CDR3 DNA: TGCGCCAGCAGCCAATCCCCGGTGGGGGACAGCTTCTACGAGCAGTACTTC; CDR3 protein: CASSQSPVGDSFYEQYF
clone size: NA; V gene: TRBV19; D gene: TRBD2; J gene: TRBJ2-7; CDR3 DNA: TGTGCCAGTAGTATGAGTCCGGGGGGGGACGAGCAGTACTTC; CDR3 protein: CASSMSPGGDEQYF
clone size: NA; V gene: TRBV7-2; D gene: NA; J gene: TRBJ2-7; CDR3 DNA: TGTGCCAGCAGCTTAATAGGTAGCTCCTACGAGCAGTACTTC; CDR3 protein: CASSLIGSSYEQYF
clone size: once; V gene: TRBV27; D gene: NA; J gene: TRBJ2-7; CDR3 DNA: TGTGCCAGCAGCCCTCGACTGGACTACTACGAGCAGTACTTC; CDR3 protein: CASSPRLDYYEQYF
clone size: NA; V gene: TRBV6-1; D gene: NA; J gene: TRBJ1-5; CDR3 DNA: TGTGCCAGCAGTACCACGACAGGTCCCAATCAGCCCCAGCATTTT; CDR3 protein: CASSTTTGPNQPQHF
clone size: NA; V gene: TRBV11-1; D gene: NA; J gene: TRBJ1-5; CDR3 DNA: TGTGCCAGCAGCTCCACGGGAGGGAAGGGGTATAGCAATCAGCCCCAGCATTTT; CDR3 protein: CASSSTGGKGYSNQPQHF
clone size: NA; V gene: TRBV5-6; D gene: TRBD2; J gene: TRBJ2-3; CDR3 DNA: TGTGCCAGCAGCTTGTGGGCGGGAGCTAGCACAGATACGCAGTATTTT; CDR3 protein: CASSLWAGASTDTQYF
clone size: NA; V gene: TRBV6-5; D gene: NA; J gene: TRBJ1-3; CDR3 DNA: TGTGCCAGCGTCGGGACAAACTCTGGAAACACCATATATTTT; CDR3 protein: CASVGTNSGNTIYF
clone size: NA; V gene: TRBV18; D gene: TRBD1; J gene: TRBJ1-2; CDR3 DNA: TGTGCCAGCTCACCCTTGGACAGGGCGGCCTATGGCTACACCTTC; CDR3 protein: CASSPLDRAAYGYTF
clone size: NA; V gene: TRBV7-2; D gene: NA; J gene: TRBJ2-7; CDR3 DNA: TGTGCCAGCAGCCCCCAGGGGGGCGGAAGTACCTACGAGCAGTACTTC; CDR3 protein: CASSPQGGGSTYEQYF
clone size: NA; V gene: TRBV7-2; D gene: NA; J gene: TRBJ2-7; CDR3 DNA: TGTGCCAGCAGCCCCCCCGGGGCGGACGAGCAGTACTTC; CDR3 protein: CASSPPGADEQYF
clone size: NA; V gene: TRBV9; D gene: TRBD2; J gene: TRBJ2-7; CDR3 DNA: TGTGCCAGCAGCGTGGAAGCGGGGAGGGCCTACGAGCAGTACTTC; CDR3 protein: CASSVEAGRAYEQYF
clone size: NA; V gene: TRBV11-2; D gene: NA; J gene: TRBJ1-1; CDR3 DNA: TGTGCCAGCAGCTTAGGAGGGAACCCTGAAGCTTTCTTT; CDR3 protein: CASSLGGNPEAFF
clone size: NA; V gene: TRBV7-2; D gene: NA; J gene: TRBJ1-1; CDR3 DNA: TGTGCCAGCAGCTTCCCGAACACTGAAGCTTTCTTT; CDR3 protein: CASSFPNTEAFF
clone size: NA; V gene: TRBV2; D gene: TRBD1; J gene: TRBJ2-2; CDR3 DNA: TGTGCCAGCAGTGAGGGGACAGGGGGGACCGGGGAGCTGTTTTTT; CDR3 protein: CASSEGTGGTGELFF
clone size: NA; V gene: TRBV29-1; D gene: NA; J gene: TRBJ1-1; CDR3 DNA: TGCAGCGTTCGTACGAACACTGAAGCTTTCTTT; CDR3 protein: CSVRTNTEAFF
clone size: NA; V gene: TRBV11-2; D gene: NA; J gene: TRBJ1-1; CDR3 DNA: TGTGCCAGCAAGCCAGGGGCCGGGTCCTGGGGGGGAGCTTTCTTT; CDR3 protein: CASKPGAGSWGGAFF
clone size: NA; V gene: TRBV29-1; D gene: NA; J gene: TRBJ2-2; CDR3 DNA: TGCAGCGTTGGTTTTCGATTTAACACCGGGGAGCTGTTTTTT; CDR3 protein: CSVGFRFNTGELFF
clone size: NA; V gene: TRBV15; D gene: NA; J gene: TRBJ2-7; CDR3 DNA: TGTGCCACCAGCACAGGCAGGGATTACGAGCAGTACTTC; CDR3 protein: CATSTGRDYEQYF
clone size: NA; V gene: TRBV7-9; D gene: NA; J gene: TRBJ2-5; CDR3 DNA: TGTGCCAGCAGCTTGTTCCCCACGGGGTCCCAGACCCAGTACTTC; CDR3 protein: CASSLFPTGSQTQYF
clone size: NA; V gene: TRBV25-1; D gene: TRBD2; J gene: TRBJ2-7; CDR3 DNA: TGTGCCAGCTCTCCGACTAGCAGCTTCTACGAGCAGTACTTC; CDR3 protein: CASSPTSSFYEQYF
clone size: NA; V gene: TRBV27; D gene: NA; J gene: TRBJ1-3; CDR3 DNA: TGTGCCAGCAGTTTACGGGCCGACGGGGGCCCTGGAAACACCATATATTTT; CDR3 protein: CASSLRADGGPGNTIYF
clone size: NA; V gene: TRBV5-1; D gene: TRBD1; J gene: TRBJ2-7; CDR3 DNA: TGCGCCAGCAGCTTGCACGTTGGGACAGGGCTCAACTACGAGCAGTACTTC; CDR3 protein: CASSLHVGTGLNYEQYF
clone size: NA; V gene: TRBV29-1; D gene: NA; J gene: TRBJ2-1; CDR3 DNA: TGCAGCGTTCAGCATCCAATTGTAGGGTGGAACAATGAGCAGTTCTTC; CDR3 protein: CSVQHPIVGWNNEQFF
clone size: once; V gene: TRBV14; D gene: NA; J gene: TRBJ1-6; CDR3 DNA: TGTGCCAGCAGCCAAGAACAGGTGACAAATTCACCCCTCCACTTT; CDR3 protein: CASSQEQVTNSPLHF
clone size: NA; V gene: TRBV7-6; D gene: TRBD1; J gene: TRBJ1-1; CDR3 DNA: TGTGCCAGCAGCTTAGTAGGGAGGGGGCAGGCTGAAGCTTTCTTT; CDR3 protein: CASSLVGRGQAEAFF